The source of this T cell receptor (beta chain) is a study of cytomegalovirus exposure and HLA in healthy donors. The CDR3 sequence is 15 residues long. V gave up 7 bases and J gave up 0 bases, with 13 bases separating them. Germline CDR1 is MDHEN and CDR2 is SYDVKM. In the PCR, 60 Vbeta and 13 Jbeta primers were used. Data came from immunoSEQ multiplex PCR; TCRdb stores just in-frame clones and leaves some out. The data hold some 110,000 clones, with about three quarters observed a single time. Source material: PBMCs. The source of this sequence is a man between 50 and 59 years old in good health and CMV-seronegative. J is TRBJ1-3 and V is TRBV28; the D gene is possibly TRBD1 (6 bases). CDR3 in DNA: TGTGCCAGCAAATTCCGGGACAACTCTGGAAACACCATATATTTT. This encodes CASKFRDNSGNTIYF.